This passage covers 29 T cell receptor beta chains from one sample sequenced in a study of cytomegalovirus exposure and HLA in healthy donors. Repertoires were generated with immunoSEQ multiplex PCR, while TCRdb's copy carries only in-frame clones and drops some. The table lists 45,000 to 65,000 clones, around nine tenths of them singletons, with 8.4% in the top ten. The sequencing input was PBMCs. These receptors came from a young woman in good health and CMV-seropositive.

In nucleotides, the CDR3 is TGCGCCAGCAGCCCTCAACTAGAGTTCCTCGGGGAGCTGTTTTTT. Translation: CASSPQLEFLGELFF. This chain joins TRBV4-3 and TRBJ2-2, with TRBD2 as a possible D gene (5 bases). V shed 4 bases and J shed 7 bases, with 16 bases lying between them. Germline assignment: CDR1 LGHNA and CDR2 YSLEER. This CDR3 has 15 amino acids.

This rearrangement joins TRBV28 to TRBJ2-5; no reliable D call. V was shortened by 5 bases and J by 4 bases, with 5 bases between the two germline ends. The CDR3 is 11 amino acids. The V gene's germline CDR1 is MDHEN and CDR2 SYDVKM. The CDR3 DNA reads as TGTGCCAGCAGTCCCTCAGAGACCCAGTACTTC. This encodes CASSPSETQYF.

The V gene is TRBV29-1, the J gene TRBJ2-1; D may be TRBD1 (6 bases). Germline CDR1 and CDR2: SQVTM and ANQGSEA. V lost 5 bases and J lost 5, with 13 bases in between. The CDR3 contains 13 residues. The CDR3 region has the DNA TGCAGCGTTCATATAAGGGGGAACAATGAGCAGTTCTTC. It yields the protein CSVHIRGNNEQFF.

This clone has just one count. V gene TRBV19 combines with J gene TRBJ2-1; D is perhaps TRBD2 (5 bases). Between the trimmed V and J ends, which lost 4 bases and 2 bases, there was a span of 21 bases. This CDR3 spans 18 amino acids. Germline CDR1 is LNHDA and CDR2 is SQIVND (reference sequence). The DNA for the CDR3 is TGTGCCAGTAGTACCCTTAAAGCGGACCAGGCCCCCTACAATGAGCAGTTCTTC. Translated: CASSTLKADQAPYNEQFF.

The chain uses TRBV10-3 and TRBJ2-5; the D gene is possibly TRBD2 (6 bases). Germline V gives CDR1 ENHRY, CDR2 SYGVKD. Trimming removed 4 bases at V and 3 bases at J, with 12 bases between. The length of the CDR3 is 14 residues. The CDR3 sequence: CAISAPGLKETQYF. CDR3 DNA sequence: TGTGCCATCAGTGCCCCAGGACTAAAAGAGACCCAGTACTTC.

The rearrangement links TRBV30 to TRBJ1-5, with TRBD1 as a possible D gene (6 bases). CDR3 length: 13 residues. Germline V CDR1 and CDR2: GTSNPN, SVGIG (reference sequence). The germline V and J ends were trimmed by 3 bases and 5 bases, with 11 bases remaining between them. DNA for the CDR3: TGTGCCTGGAGAAGGGACACACATCAGCCCCAGCATTTT. It yields the protein CAWRRDTHQPQHF.

The chain joins TRBV25-1 to TRBJ2-7, with no clear D. With 6 bases removed from V and 3 bases from J, the gap between germline ends came to 6 bases. Germline-derived CDR1 and CDR2 are MGHDK and SYGVNS. The CDR3 sequence is 11 residues long. The CDR3 nucleotides read TGTGCCAGCAGCCAGGTCTACGAGCAGTACTTC. Translated, it gives CASSQVYEQYF.

CDR3 residues: CASSQNPHLETSGGATKTQYF. CDR3 in DNA: TGTGCCAGCAGCCAAAATCCACACCTTGAGACTAGCGGGGGGGCCACGAAGACCCAGTACTTC. The V call is TRBV4-2, the J call TRBJ2-5, with 14 bases that match TRBD2. The junction had 20 bases not matched to a gene; V was cut back by 2 bases and J by 6 bases. Germline assignment: CDR1 LGHNA and CDR2 YNFKEQ. The CDR3 totals 21 residues.

This chain uses TRBV7-2 with TRBJ2-5, with 13 bases matching TRBD2. CDR3 size: 15 residues. Per the germline V gene, CDR1 is SGHTA and CDR2 is FQGNSA. The V gene end was trimmed by 1 base and the J gene end by 5 bases; junction bases not matched to a gene: 1. As DNA, the CDR3 is TGTGCCAGCAGCTTAGAGACTAGCGGGGGGGAGACCCAGTACTTC. Translating it yields CASSLETSGGETQYF.

Here the CDR3 DNA reads TGTGCCAGCAGCCCTAGCGGGGCCACAGATACGCAGTATTTT. This codes for CASSPSGATDTQYF. J is TRBJ2-3 and V is TRBV7-3, with 9 bases lining up with TRBD2. CDR3 length equals 14 residues. The V and J ends lost 5 bases and 2 bases, in that order; junction bases with no gene match: 2. The V gene's germline CDR1 is SGHTA and CDR2 FQGTGA.

V is TRBV7-3 and J is TRBJ2-3; D perhaps matches TRBD2 (7 bases). The CDR3 loop spans 15 amino acids. Germline CDR1 reads SGHTA; CDR2 reads FQGTGA. With 5 bases removed from V and 2 bases from J, the gap between germline ends came to 14 bases. DNA for the CDR3: TGTGCCAGCAGCCCAAGGGGGGGACCCACAGATACGCAGTATTTT. This encodes CASSPRGGPTDTQYF.

This clone has a single count. The CDR3 reads CASTIDRAYEQYF. The CDR3 region has the DNA TGTGCCAGCACCATCGACAGGGCTTACGAGCAGTACTTC. V and J are TRBV28 and TRBJ2-7, with TRBD1 identical over 7 bases. The germline V gene encodes CDR1 MDHEN and CDR2 SYDVKM. The CDR3 sequence is 13 residues long. Trimming cost V 7 bases and J 4 bases; bases outside gene matches: 7. The variable domain in full, completed from reference TRBV28 and TRBJ2-7, reads DVKVTQSSRYLVKRTGEKVFLECVQDMDHENMFWYRQDPGLGLRLIYFSYDVKMKEKGDIPEGYSVSREKKERFSLILESASTNQTSMYLCASTIDRAYEQYFGPGTRLTVT.

This clone has more than one count but fewer than ten. This chain connects TRBV14 to TRBJ1-1; D is undetermined. Per germline, CDR1 SGHDN and CDR2 FVKESK. V lost 1 base and J 6 bases, leaving 12 bases between the germline ends. The CDR3 sequence is 14 residues long. The CDR3 reads CASSQGRGGSEAFF. For the CDR3, the DNA is TGTGCCAGCAGCCAAGGTCGAGGAGGGTCTGAAGCTTTCTTT.

This clone was observed once. This chain connects TRBV28 to TRBJ1-5; D is undetermined. The ends were cut back, 7 bases at V and 0 bases at J, with 19 bases in the middle. Germline CDR1 MDHEN, CDR2 SYDVKM. This CDR3 has 17 residues. The CDR3 sequence is CASIAGNSRYSNQPQHF. In DNA form, the CDR3 reads TGTGCCAGCATTGCCGGGAACAGCAGATATAGCAATCAGCCCCAGCATTTT.

The chain couples TRBV5-1 to TRBJ2-1; TRBD2 matches 14 bases. This CDR3 contains 15 residues. The germline V gene encodes CDR1 SGHRS and CDR2 YFSETQ. The ends lost 4 bases at V and 5 bases at J; junction bases unmatched: 2. CDR3 sequence reads: CASSRGLAGDNEQFF. The CDR3 bases are TGCGCCAGCAGCCGGGGACTAGCGGGGGACAATGAGCAGTTCTTC.

This chain joins TRBV6-5 and TRBJ1-1; 7 nucleotides agree with TRBD1. The V segment lost 5 bases and the J segment 3 bases; nucleotides outside the gene matches: 6. The CDR3 has 14 amino acids. Germline assignment: CDR1 MNHEY and CDR2 SVGAGI. DNA for the CDR3: TGTGCCAGCAGTCGACAGGGTTCGTACACTGAAGCTTTCTTT. Amino acids: CASSRQGSYTEAFF.

This chain connects TRBV9 to TRBJ2-3; TRBD2 aligns across 7 bases. V shed 3 bases and J 6 bases; nucleotides not matched to a gene: 10. The CDR3 totals 15 residues. Looked up from germline, CDR1 is SGDLS and CDR2 is YYNGEE. In DNA form, the CDR3 reads TGTGCCAGCAGCGCACCGGGACTACCATCCGATACGCAGTATTTT. This encodes CASSAPGLPSDTQYF.

The gene calls are TRBV2 and TRBJ1-5; D perhaps matches TRBD1 (5 bases). The V gene's germline CDR1 is SNHLY and CDR2 FYNNEI. V was pared by 4 bases and J by 0 bases, with 7 bases between. The CDR3 totals 14 residues. The CDR3 protein is CASSAGNSNQPQHF. Here the CDR3 DNA reads TGTGCCAGCAGTGCAGGGAATAGCAATCAGCCCCAGCATTTT.

J is TRBJ2-5 and V is TRBV18; maybe TRBD2 (7 bases). Trimming took off 4 bases at V and 4 bases at J, with 13 bases between the two ends. In germline, CDR1 is KGHSH, CDR2 LQKENI. The CDR3 has 14 amino acids. The CDR3 region is CASSRGGAAETQYF. The CDR3 region has the DNA TGTGCCAGCTCACGAGGGGGGGCCGCAGAGACCCAGTACTTC. Supplemented by reference TRBV18 and TRBJ2-5, the full variable domain reads NAGVMQNPRHLVRRRGQEARLRCSPMKGHSHVYWYRQLPEEGLKFMVYLQKENIIDESGMPKERFSAEFPKEGPSILRIQQVVRGDSAAYFCASSRGGAAETQYFGPGTRLLVL.

This clone has just one count. This rearrangement joins TRBV6-1 to TRBJ2-7; D is unclear. CDR1 MNHNS and CDR2 SASEGT come from the germline V gene. There are 11 residues in the CDR3. V was shortened by 8 bases and J by 3 bases, with 8 bases between the two germline ends. The CDR3 nucleotides read TGTGCCAGCCTGGGCAGCTACGAGCAGTACTTC. Residues: CASLGSYEQYF.

V usage is TRBV7-2 and J usage is TRBJ1-1, with 7 nucleotides matching TRBD1. Trimming at V came to 4 bases and at J to 0 bases, leaving 8 bases not matched to a gene. Looked up from germline, CDR1 is SGHTA and CDR2 is FQGNSA. This CDR3 contains 16 residues. The CDR3 coding sequence is TGTGCCAGCAGCTATAGGGCAGGGGGATTGAACACTGAAGCTTTCTTT. Its protein is CASSYRAGGLNTEAFF.

This chain links TRBV7-9 with TRBJ2-7, with D unresolved. The V and J ends lost 4 bases and 5 bases respectively, with 15 bases between them. This CDR3 comprises 14 residues. The germline V gene encodes CDR1 SEHNR and CDR2 FQNEAQ (reference sequence). CDR3 bases: TGTGCCAGCAGCTCTGAACCCGGTCGGGACGAGCAGTACTTC. This translates into CASSSEPGRDEQYF.

The chain couples TRBV7-9 to TRBJ1-4, with a weak D call TRBD1 (5 bases). The germline V and J ends were trimmed by 5 bases and 4 bases, with 11 bases remaining between them. Germline V gives CDR1 SEHNR, CDR2 FQNEAQ (reference sequence). The CDR3 runs 14 residues. The CDR3 region has the DNA TGTGCCAGCAGCCCGCGGGACGGTAATGAAAAACTGTTTTTT. This translates into CASSPRDGNEKLFF.

The genes are TRBV5-4 and TRBJ2-7, with 9 bases fitting TRBD1. The CDR3 loop spans 13 amino acids. V lost 3 bases and J lost 7; bases outside the gene matches: 5. In germline, CDR1 is SGHNT, CDR2 YYREEE (reference sequence). This CDR3 is CASSSGQGEEQYF. The DNA for the CDR3 is TGTGCCAGCAGCTCGGGACAGGGTGAGGAGCAGTACTTC.

The chain uses TRBV2 and TRBJ2-7; D unresolved. The CDR3 is made up of 14 amino acids. The germline gives CDR1 SNHLY, CDR2 FYNNEI. Trimming cost V 3 bases and J 5 bases, with 14 bases left between them. CDR3 in amino acids: CASSDVERLNEQYF. The CDR3 DNA follows: TGTGCCAGCAGTGATGTCGAGAGGCTTAACGAGCAGTACTTC.

The rearrangement joins TRBV15 to TRBJ2-5; the D is unclear. CDR1 and CDR2 from the germline V gene are LNHNV and YYDKDF (reference sequence). The CDR3 extends over 15 amino acids. The V end lost 0 bases, the J end lost 2 bases, and 10 bases lay between the germline ends. The DNA of the CDR3 is TGTGCCACCAGCAGAGATCGGCACAGTCAAGAGACCCAGTACTTC. This encodes CATSRDRHSQETQYF.

This chain connects TRBV13 to TRBJ2-2; D is possibly TRBD2 (6 bases). This CDR3 is 17 amino acids long. V was clipped by 2 bases and J by 0 bases, with 13 bases between them. Germline CDR1 is PRHDT and CDR2 is FYEKMQ (reference sequence). CDR3 in DNA: TGTGCCAGCAGCTTAAAACGGGGGACCTCGAACACCGGGGAGCTGTTTTTT. This gives the protein CASSLKRGTSNTGELFF.

This clone appeared once. This chain joins TRBV29-1 and TRBJ1-2; 9 nucleotides line up with TRBD1. Germline CDR1 is SQVTM and CDR2 is ANQGSEA. Losses at the gene ends were 2 bases for V and 2 bases for J; bases not matched to a gene: 15. The CDR3 is made up of 18 amino acids. The CDR3 nucleotides read TGCAGCGTTGAATGGGGCCTCCGGGACAGGGTAACGAACTATGGCTACACCTTC. Protein sequence: CSVEWGLRDRVTNYGYTF.

The chain has TRBV28 and TRBJ1-1, with 7 bases fitting TRBD1. Losses at the gene ends were 7 bases for V and 5 bases for J; bases not matched to a gene: 10. Looked up from germline, CDR1 is MDHEN and CDR2 is SYDVKM. This CDR3 region has 14 residues. CDR3 loop: CASNRQGLGTEAFF. The CDR3 DNA is TGTGCCAGCAATCGACAGGGTTTAGGAACTGAAGCTTTCTTT.